This TCR beta chain came from a study of blood T cell repertoires in COVID-19. In the study overall: Specimens from acute and convalescent COVID-19 originated in the United States, Italy and Spain. From T cells, B-cell-depleted T cells, or PBMCs came the material, which was cDNA or gDNA.

V shed 4 bases, J shed 5 bases, and the junction held 9 bases outside the gene matches. This CDR3 has 15 residues. Looked up from germline, CDR1 is MDHEN and CDR2 is SYDVKM. Original data processing: Estimation of nucleated cell counts was performed using reference gene primer amplification. Some clones are missing from TCRdb's copy, which holds only in-frame ones; the method was immunoSEQ multiplex PCR. V, J and clone size are those of that table, while D and trimming were read from the DNA. The sample has around 97,000 clones, 80% to 90% seen once; the top ten hold less than 4%. Sample: peripheral blood. The receptor comes from a human donor in a cohort sampled during active COVID-19. J is TRBJ2-3 and V is TRBV28; 7 bases agree with TRBD1. Here the CDR3 reads CASSSEGAGKDTQYF. CDR3 DNA sequence: TGTGCCAGCAGTTCCGAGGGGGCTGGTAAAGATACGCAGTATTTT.